The 10 T cell receptor beta chains listed next were all sequenced from one sample in a study of T cells after yellow fever vaccination. TCRdb fed the 5' RACE reads into MiXCR, producing one record per CDR3 protein. The repertoire holds 500,000 to 650,000 distinct CDR3 sequences, with roughly 12% as singletons. The material was PBMCs, obtained on the day of the yellow fever booster vaccination. The receptors originated from a man aged 25 to 40 who received the YFV17D yellow fever vaccine.

The rearrangement links TRBV29-1 to TRBJ2-1, with unresolved D. This CDR3 has 13 residues. V lost 4 bases and J lost 6, with 13 bases in between. Germline V gene data show CDR1 as SQVTM and CDR2 as ANQGSEA. The DNA for the CDR3 is TGCAGCGTTGCTCTAGGCGTCGGCAATGAGCAGTTCTTC. It codes for CSVALGVGNEQFF.

The sample holds many counts of this clonotype. The chain carries TRBV19 and TRBJ2-1; 11 bases line up with TRBD2. The J segment lost 5 bases and the V segment lost 2 bases, leaving 23 bases of the junction unmatched. Germline V gene sequence: CDR1 LNHDA, CDR2 SQIVND (reference sequence). There are 22 residues in the CDR3. CDR3 DNA sequence: TGTGCCAGTAGTATACGGGGCCCAACTGGGGGACTAGCGGCCGCGGCGGACAATGAGCAGTTCTTC. Amino acid sequence: CASSIRGPTGGLAAAADNEQFF.

The rearrangement uses TRBV5-1 and TRBJ1-2, with D perhaps matching TRBD1 (6 bases). In germline, CDR1 is SGHRS, CDR2 YFSETQ. V lost 3 bases and J 6 bases, leaving 15 bases between the germline ends. CDR3 length equals 14 residues. The DNA for the CDR3 is TGCGCCAGCAGCTCCCAAGGGGGGGCGGATGGCTACACCTTC. It encodes CASSSQGGADGYTF.

This clonotype was picked up a small number of times. This rearrangement joins TRBV20-1 to TRBJ2-7; 12 bases align to TRBD2. Trimming cost V 5 bases and J 9 bases; bases outside gene matches: 5. The germline V gene has CDR1 DFQATT and CDR2 SNEGSKA (reference sequence). The CDR3 sequence is 12 residues long. CDR3 residues: CSAYGLAGMQYF. As DNA, the CDR3 is TGCAGTGCTTACGGACTAGCGGGAATGCAGTACTTC.

The chain employs TRBV28 and TRBJ2-5, with D tentatively TRBD1 (6 bases). In germline, CDR1 is MDHEN, CDR2 SYDVKM. The CDR3 length is 16 residues. V was trimmed by 1 base and J by 4 bases, leaving 16 bases between them. This CDR3 is CASSLSGRGRRETQYF. CDR3 in DNA: TGTGCCAGCAGTTTATCGGGCAGGGGCAGGAGAGAGACCCAGTACTTC.

This clonotype was counted a few times. The chain links TRBV7-2 to TRBJ2-3, with 13 bases matching TRBD2. The CDR3 contains 15 residues. Looked up from germline, CDR1 is SGHTA and CDR2 is FQGNSA. V was pared by 7 bases and J by 4 bases, with 5 bases of the junction left unmatched. This CDR3 reads CASTGLAGVADTQYF. In DNA form, the CDR3 reads TGTGCCAGCACCGGACTAGCGGGAGTGGCAGATACGCAGTATTTT. The variable domain in full, with the rest retrieved from reference TRBV7-2 and TRBJ2-3, is GAGVSQSPSNKVTEKGKDVELRCDPISGHTALYWYRQSLGQGLEFLIYFQGNSAPDKSGLPSDRFSAERTGGSVSTLTIQRTQQEDSAVYLCASTGLAGVADTQYFGPGTRLTVL.

The chain has TRBV19 and TRBJ2-3; D tentatively reads TRBD1 or TRBD2 (5 bases each). This CDR3 region has 13 residues. Germline V gene lookup returns CDR1 LNHDA and CDR2 SQIVND (reference sequence). The V gene lost 3 bases and the J gene lost 8 bases, with 12 bases spanning the gap. CDR3 in amino acids: CASSISRDATQYF. In DNA, the CDR3 is TGTGCCAGTAGTATTTCCCGGGACGCTACGCAGTATTTT.

The J gene is TRBJ1-1, the V gene TRBV5-1, with no clear D. Deletions cut 0 bases from V and 8 bases from J, with 14 bases between. Germline V CDR1 and CDR2: SGHRS, YFSETQ. This CDR3 is built from 14 residues. CDR3 coding DNA: TGCGCCAGCAGCTTGGAAATTGGTTTCAGGGAAGCTTTCTTT. Translated: CASSLEIGFREAFF.

In its sample, this clonotype was seen a few times. V gene TRBV20-1 combines with J gene TRBJ2-5; 9 bases agree with TRBD2. The ends lost 3 bases at V and 5 bases at J; junction bases unmatched: 10. This CDR3 spans 15 amino acids. Germline CDR1 and CDR2: DFQATT and SNEGSKA (reference sequence). The CDR3 sequence: CSARVAGGRGETQYF. CDR3 DNA sequence: TGCAGTGCTAGGGTTGCGGGAGGGCGGGGTGAGACCCAGTACTTC.

V is TRBV6-5 and J is TRBJ2-6; 8 bases match TRBD1. Losses at the gene ends were 4 bases for V and 1 base for J; bases not matched to a gene: 9. The CDR3 is made up of 18 amino acids. Germline V gene data show CDR1 as MNHEY and CDR2 as SVGAGI. This CDR3 reads CASSFTGQGSSGANVLTF. DNA for the CDR3: TGTGCCAGCAGTTTCACCGGACAGGGAAGTTCTGGGGCCAACGTCCTGACTTTC.